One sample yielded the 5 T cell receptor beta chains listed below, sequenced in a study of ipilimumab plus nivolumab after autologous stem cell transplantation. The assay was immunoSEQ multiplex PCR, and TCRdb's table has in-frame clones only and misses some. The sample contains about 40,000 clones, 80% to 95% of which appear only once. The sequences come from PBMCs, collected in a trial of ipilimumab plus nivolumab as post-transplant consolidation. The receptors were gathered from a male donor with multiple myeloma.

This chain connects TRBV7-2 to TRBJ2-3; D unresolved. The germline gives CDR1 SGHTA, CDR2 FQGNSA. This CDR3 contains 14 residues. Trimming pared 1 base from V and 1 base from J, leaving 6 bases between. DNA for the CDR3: TGTGCCAGCAGCTTAGGTGTAGGCACAGATACGCAGTATTTT. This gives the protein CASSLGVGTDTQYF.

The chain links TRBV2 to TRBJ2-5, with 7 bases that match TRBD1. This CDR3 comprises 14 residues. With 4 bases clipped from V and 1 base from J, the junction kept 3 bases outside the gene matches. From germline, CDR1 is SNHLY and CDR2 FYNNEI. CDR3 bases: TGTGCCAGCAGTGGGAGGACAGGCCAAGAGACCCAGTACTTC. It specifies CASSGRTGQETQYF.

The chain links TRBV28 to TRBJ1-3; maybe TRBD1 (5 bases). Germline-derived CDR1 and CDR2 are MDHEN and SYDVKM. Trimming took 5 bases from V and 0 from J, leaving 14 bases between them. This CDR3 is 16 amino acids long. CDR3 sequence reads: CASSLLWGGSGNTIYF. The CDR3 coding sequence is TGTGCCAGCAGTCTACTTTGGGGGGGCTCTGGAAACACCATATATTTT.

The chain's CDR3 is CASSLVGNEQYF. In DNA form, the CDR3 reads TGCGCCAGCAGCTTGGTAGGAAACGAGCAGTACTTC. The chain couples TRBV5-1 to TRBJ2-7; D uncertain. This CDR3 comprises 12 residues. The germline CDR1 and CDR2 sequences are SGHRS and YFSETQ. The germline V and J ends were trimmed by 0 bases and 5 bases, with 6 bases remaining between them. Using reference TRBV5-1 and TRBJ2-7 for the parts outside the CDR3, the full variable domain is KAGVTQTPRYLIKTRGQQVTLSCSPISGHRSVSWYQQTPGQGLQFLFEYFSETQRNKGNFPGRFSGRQFSNSRSEMNVSTLELGDSALYLCASSLVGNEQYFGPGTRLTVT.

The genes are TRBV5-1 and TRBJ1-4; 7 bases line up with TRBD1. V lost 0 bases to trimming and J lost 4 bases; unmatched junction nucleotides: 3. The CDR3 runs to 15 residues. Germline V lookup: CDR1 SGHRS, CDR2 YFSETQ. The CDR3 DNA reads TGCGCCAGCAGCTTGGACAGGGGATTTAATGAAAAACTGTTTTTT. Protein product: CASSLDRGFNEKLFF.